The next 28 T cell receptor beta chains were all read from a single sample in a study of T cells after yellow fever vaccination. Using its own MiXCR run on the 5' RACE reads, TCRdb lists one record per CDR3 protein. The profile shows under 550,000 distinct CDR3 sequences, around a fifth of them singletons. The material sequenced was PBMCs, taken approximately 22 days after the first yellow fever vaccination. These receptors originate from a man between 18 and 29 years old who received the YFV17D yellow fever vaccine.

This chain joins TRBV7-8 and TRBJ1-2; D not resolved. This CDR3 comprises 12 residues. V gave up 5 bases and J gave up 8 bases, with 12 bases separating them. Germline V gene sequence: CDR1 SGHVS, CDR2 FQNEAQ. The DNA for the CDR3 is TGTGCCAGCAGCCCCCGGAGCGGGGGCTACACCTTC. Translated: CASSPRSGGYTF.

This clonotype was observed a handful of times. V and J are TRBV10-3 and TRBJ2-3; tentative D call: TRBD2 (6 bases). V was pared by 11 bases and J by 2 bases, with 14 bases between. This CDR3 region has 13 residues. Germline V CDR1 and CDR2: ENHRY, SYGVKD. In DNA form, the CDR3 reads TGTGCCGGTGGGGGGAGTAACACAGATACGCAGTATTTT. This encodes CAGGGSNTDTQYF.

This rearrangement joins TRBV5-1 to TRBJ1-2, with D unresolved. CDR1 and CDR2 from the germline V gene are SGHRS and YFSETQ. The CDR3 spans 12 residues. V gave up 1 base and J gave up 8 bases, with 9 bases separating them. CDR3 sequence reads: CASSLLGKGYTF. Here the CDR3 DNA reads TGCGCCAGCAGCTTGTTGGGGAAGGGCTACACCTTC.

This clonotype was seen only a few times. The chain is built from TRBV24-1 and TRBJ2-5, with D perhaps TRBD1 or TRBD2 (5 bases each). Germline CDR1 and CDR2: KGHDR and SFDVKD. V was pared by 2 bases and J by 1 base, with 10 bases between. This CDR3 is 15 amino acids long. The CDR3 is CATSDSSGTQETQYF. Here the CDR3 DNA reads TGTGCCACCAGTGATTCGAGTGGGACCCAAGAGACCCAGTACTTC.

CDR3 in DNA: TGTGCCAGCAGGGGGACGGGACAGGGTTATGGCTACACCTTC. Residues: CASRGTGQGYGYTF. V gene TRBV12-3 or TRBV12-4 combines with J gene TRBJ1-2, with TRBD1 matching over 9 bases. With 6 bases clipped from V and 5 bases from J, the junction kept 7 bases outside the gene matches. This CDR3 comprises 14 residues.

This chain links TRBV6-5 with TRBJ2-5; D unclear. The CDR3 has 16 residues. Trimming left V 0 bases short and J 1 base short, with 12 bases between. Germline CDR1 reads MNHEY; CDR2 reads SVGAGI. The CDR3 sequence: CASSYSRADLQETQYF. The CDR3, as DNA: TGTGCCAGCAGTTACTCCCGGGCCGACCTCCAAGAGACCCAGTACTTC.

The rearrangement uses TRBV28 and TRBJ1-2; TRBD1 might be the D (6 bases). The V gene's germline CDR1 is MDHEN and CDR2 SYDVKM. The CDR3 extends over 11 amino acids. The V end was cut by 7 bases, the J end by 8 bases, with 11 bases between. For the CDR3, the DNA is TGTGCCAGCACCGAGGGGACAGGCTACACCTTC. Protein product: CASTEGTGYTF.

V is TRBV10-3 and J is TRBJ2-7; 8 bases match TRBD1. The CDR3 has 16 residues. Germline lookup yields CDR1 ENHRY and CDR2 SYGVKD. V was clipped by 6 bases and J by 1 base; unmatched bases: 11. The CDR3 loop is CAISDTAGTGSYEQYF. The CDR3 DNA follows: TGTGCCATCAGCGACACGGCCGGGACAGGTTCCTACGAGCAGTACTTC.

This clonotype showed up just a few times. V gene TRBV12-3 or TRBV12-4 combines with J gene TRBJ2-7, with D unclear. The CDR3 length is 16 residues. The V end was cut by 3 bases, the J end by 3 bases, with 18 bases between. For the CDR3, the DNA is TGTGCCAGCAGTTTGTCAATTACTAACAACCTCTACGAGCAGTACGTC. Protein: CASSLSITNNLYEQYV.

This clonotype was counted a few times. The CDR3 loop is CASSLFSHLDTQYF. CDR3 coding DNA: TGTGCCAGCAGCTTATTTTCCCACCTGGATACGCAGTATTTT. The chain is built from TRBV11-2 and TRBJ2-3; D is unclear. V dropped 2 bases and J dropped 6 bases, with 12 bases sitting between them. CDR1 is SGHAT, CDR2 FQNNGV, per germline. The CDR3 sequence is 14 residues long.

The chain recombines TRBV28 with TRBJ2-1; D tentatively reads TRBD1 or TRBD2 (6 bases each). Trimming removed 8 bases from V and 9 bases from J, with 14 bases in between. This CDR3 comprises 12 residues. Per germline, CDR1 MDHEN and CDR2 SYDVKM. Here the CDR3 reads CASGGRGFEQFF. The CDR3 DNA reads as TGTGCCAGCGGGGGCCGGGGGTTTGAGCAGTTCTTC.

This rearrangement joins TRBV6-1 to TRBJ2-7; 10 bases are shared with TRBD2. Germline assignment: CDR1 MNHNS and CDR2 SASEGT. V lost 6 bases, J lost 3 bases, and 8 bases stayed unmatched. CDR3 length: 15 amino acids. CDR3 sequence reads: CASSTSGTSVYEQYV. CDR3 in DNA: TGTGCCAGCAGCACATCCGGGACTAGCGTCTACGAGCAGTACGTC.

J is TRBJ2-6 and V is TRBV7-9; D is uncertain. Germline V gene lookup returns CDR1 SEHNR and CDR2 FQNEAQ (reference sequence). The CDR3 loop spans 16 amino acids. The V end lost 5 bases, the J end lost 0 bases, and 11 bases lay between the germline ends. The CDR3 DNA reads as TGTGCCAGCAGCACTCATACGGGCTCTGGGGCCAACGTCCTGACTTTC. This encodes CASSTHTGSGANVLTF.

This clonotype was picked up a small number of times. This chain links TRBV15 with TRBJ1-3, with D maybe TRBD1 (5 bases). The CDR3 has 16 residues. The germline CDR1 and CDR2 sequences are LNHNV and YYDKDF (reference sequence). Trimming cost V 0 bases and J 2 bases, with 11 bases left between them. The CDR3 reads CATSRDPTVAGNTIYF. In DNA, the CDR3 is TGTGCCACCAGCAGAGATCCGACAGTGGCTGGAAACACCATATATTTT.

The table lists this clonotype with a few counts. The chain uses TRBV6-6 and TRBJ2-5; TRBD2 matches at 8 bases. The CDR3 has 12 residues. With V trimmed by 9 bases and J by 5 bases, 5 bases remained unmatched. Germline CDR1 MNHNY, CDR2 SVGAGI (reference sequence). The CDR3: CASYSGAETQYF. The CDR3 DNA reads as TGTGCCAGTTATAGCGGGGCGGAGACCCAGTACTTC.

This clonotype was detected a few times. V gene TRBV24-1 combines with J gene TRBJ2-5; weak D call: TRBD2 (6 bases). V was pared by 3 bases and J by 0 bases, with 16 bases between. The CDR3 loop spans 17 amino acids. Looked up from germline, CDR1 is KGHDR and CDR2 is SFDVKD. This CDR3 reads CATSDPRRGEHQETQYF. The CDR3 DNA is TGTGCCACCAGTGATCCCCGGCGCGGGGAGCACCAAGAGACCCAGTACTTC.

The chain uses TRBV5-1 and TRBJ1-1; no reliable D call. The CDR3 has 15 residues. The V end lost 0 bases, the J end lost 6 bases, and 15 bases lay between the germline ends. Germline CDR1 is SGHRS and CDR2 is YFSETQ. The chain's CDR3 is CASSLGQAGMAEAFF. As DNA, the CDR3 is TGCGCCAGCAGCTTGGGGCAGGCGGGGATGGCTGAAGCTTTCTTT.

The chain has TRBV6-2 or TRBV6-3 and TRBJ2-5; D uncertain. V was clipped by 7 bases and J by 0 bases, with 9 bases between them. This CDR3 is built from 13 residues. Germline V gene sequence: CDR1 MNHEY, CDR2 SVGEGT. The CDR3: CASTSWDQETQYF. The CDR3 DNA is TGTGCCAGCACATCCTGGGACCAAGAGACCCAGTACTTC.

The V gene is TRBV5-7, the J gene TRBJ1-5, with no clear D. TRBV5-7 is an ORF, with its function uncertain. This CDR3 comprises 16 residues. Trimming stripped 0 bases from V and 4 bases from J, with 14 bases between. The CDR3 here is CASSLANGSQNQPQHF. The CDR3 region has the DNA TGTGCCAGCAGCTTGGCCAACGGGAGCCAAAATCAGCCCCAGCATTTT.

This clonotype was detected many times. This rearrangement joins TRBV29-1 to TRBJ2-3, with D possibly TRBD1 on 6 matching bases. Germline assignment: CDR1 SQVTM and CDR2 ANQGSEA. This CDR3 is 12 amino acids long. V lost 1 base and J 5 bases, leaving 7 bases between the germline ends. CDR3: CSVEAGVDTQYF. CDR3 nucleotides: TGCAGCGTTGAAGCAGGGGTAGATACGCAGTATTTT.

The CDR3, as DNA: TGCGCCAGCAGTCAATATTCACGGACAGGGGCCGAGCAGTACTTC. As protein: CASSQYSRTGAEQYF. The chain combines TRBV23-1 with TRBJ2-7, with 9 nucleotides matching TRBD1. TRBV23-1 is known as an ORF, though its function is uncertain. V dropped 1 base and J dropped 6; count of bases not matched to a gene: 7. CDR3 length equals 15 residues.

This chain uses TRBV10-3 with TRBJ2-7, with D maybe TRBD1 (6 bases). The V gene lost 5 bases and the J gene lost 5 bases, with 10 bases spanning the gap. Germline V gene sequence: CDR1 ENHRY, CDR2 SYGVKD. CDR3 length equals 12 residues. CDR3 coding DNA: TGTGCCATCAGTTATACAGGGAACGAGCAGTACTTC. Translated: CAISYTGNEQYF.

There are a few counts of this clonotype. The genes are TRBV6-2 or TRBV6-3 and TRBJ1-6, with unresolved D. Trimming took off 6 bases at V and 0 bases at J, with 12 bases between the two ends. CDR1 and CDR2 from the germline V gene are MNHEY and SVGEGT. This CDR3 has 16 amino acids. CDR3 in amino acids: CASSPDWSSYNSPLHF. The CDR3 nucleotides read TGTGCCAGCAGCCCGGACTGGAGCTCCTATAATTCACCCCTCCACTTT.

The chain uses TRBV7-3 and TRBJ2-1; the D call may be TRBD1 or TRBD2 (5 bases each). There are 15 residues in the CDR3. Germline values: CDR1 SGHTA, CDR2 FQGTGA. V gave up 5 bases and J gave up 3 bases, with 14 bases separating them. The CDR3 nucleotides are TGTGCCAGCAGCCCGGGACGCTCAAACTACAATGAGCAGTTCTTC. Protein product: CASSPGRSNYNEQFF.

The table lists this clonotype with a few counts. V and J are TRBV12-3 or TRBV12-4 and TRBJ2-6; TRBD1 is a possible D gene (5 bases). CDR3 size: 16 residues. Trimming removed 5 bases at V and 4 bases at J, with 15 bases between. For the CDR3, the DNA is TGTGCCAGCAGTATACACCAGGGTTTGGGGGCCAACGTCCTGACTTTC. Protein: CASSIHQGLGANVLTF.

V is TRBV29-1 and J is TRBJ2-5; 11 bases match TRBD2. Germline V lookup: CDR1 SQVTM, CDR2 ANQGSEA. V lost 7 bases to trimming and J lost 5 bases; unmatched junction nucleotides: 9. The CDR3 is 14 residues long. Here the CDR3 DNA reads TGCAGCGGATGTAGCGGGGGGGCGATGGAGACCCAGTACTTC. It encodes CSGCSGGAMETQYF.

This clonotype was recorded many times. The rearrangement uses TRBV15 and TRBJ2-7, with 7 bases aligning to TRBD1. CDR1 is LNHNV and CDR2 is YYDKDF in the germline V gene (reference sequence). The V segment lost 1 base and the J segment 5 bases; nucleotides outside the gene matches: 5. The CDR3 is made up of 14 amino acids. The DNA for the CDR3 is TGTGCCACCAGCAGAGGGGGGACAGCGGACGAGCAGTACTTC. As protein: CATSRGGTADEQYF.

This clonotype showed up many times. The chain links TRBV4-3 to TRBJ2-3; 11 bases map to TRBD2. V gave up 0 bases and J gave up 7 bases; unmatched junction bases: 9. The CDR3 runs to 17 residues. The V gene's germline CDR1 is LGHNA and CDR2 YSLEER. The CDR3 DNA is TGCGCCAGCAGCCAAGAAAGAAATCTAGCGGGGGGTTATACGCAGTATTTT. It yields the protein CASSQERNLAGGYTQYF.